A selection of T cell receptor beta chains follows, all from one sample in a study of OX40 agonist ivuxolimab in advanced cancers. Produced via immunoSEQ multiplex PCR; TCRdb's table is partial and in-frame only. The sample includes around 31,000 clones, approximately 86% seen only once; the top ten take approximately 31%. The material was CD4+ or CD8+ T cells sorted from blood, obtained in a trial of the OX40 agonist ivuxolimab. These receptors originate from an adult with an advanced solid tumor such as melanoma, head and neck, liver or kidney cancer. Both conserved end residues are part of each CDR3. A D gene is named only where the DNA matches it firmly.

CDR3 protein	D gene	V gene	J gene
CASSGRTGNQPQHF	-	TRBV19	TRBJ1-5
CASSVQGSTGELFF	-	TRBV6-4	TRBJ2-2
CASNPSRWVIGF	-	TRBV9	TRBJ1-2
CASSLEWSSWAYEQYF	-	TRBV27	TRBJ2-7
CASSHRLAGGSDTQYF	TRBD2	TRBV5-6	TRBJ2-3
CASSLRDRVTGELFF	TRBD1	TRBV6-6	TRBJ2-2
CASILGDSYYEQYF	-	TRBV6-1	TRBJ2-7
CASSLDSYNEQFF	-	TRBV5-6	TRBJ2-1
CASRMTDSSNQPQHF	-	TRBV19	TRBJ1-5
CASSHSQGVRNTEAFF	TRBD1	TRBV7-9	TRBJ1-1
CATSGTGNKGVYGYTF	TRBD1	TRBV15	TRBJ1-2
CASHSGRGNEQFF	TRBD2	TRBV5-6	TRBJ2-1
CVDPGQTNYGYTF	TRBD1	TRBV23-1	TRBJ1-2
CASSPETDHYGYTF	-	TRBV13	TRBJ1-2
CASGLGAEQFF	-	TRBV12-5	TRBJ2-1
CASSLGTGNEKLFF	TRBD1	TRBV7-9	TRBJ1-4
CAISGGNDNNEQFF	-	TRBV10-3	TRBJ2-1
CASSGRDGDNEQFF	-	TRBV9	TRBJ2-1
CASSSGLAGGRGFEQYF	TRBD2	TRBV7-3	TRBJ2-7
CASSGLMKGGNDTETQYF	-	TRBV4-1	TRBJ2-5
CASSTKSTDTQYF	-	TRBV19	TRBJ2-3
CASGRSSYNEQFF	-	TRBV19	TRBJ2-1
CASSYTETQYF	-	TRBV6-6	TRBJ2-5
CASSIKGGTYNEQFF	-	TRBV19	TRBJ2-1
CASSLARTGTVNTEAFF	-	TRBV28	TRBJ1-1
CASSGTIAVSTDTQYF	-	TRBV2	TRBJ2-3
CASSPYRGSNEKLFF	TRBD1	TRBV28	TRBJ1-4
CASSLSGTSGSLSSYNEQFF	TRBD2	TRBV27	TRBJ2-1
CASSYGSSYEQYF	-	TRBV11-2	TRBJ2-7
CASSGTAMGPGANVLTF	TRBD1	TRBV5-6	TRBJ2-6
CASSSPGQAYEQYF	TRBD1	TRBV5-4	TRBJ2-7
CSAEGDTEAFF	-	TRBV20-1	TRBJ1-1
CASSPGRGAGQYF	-	TRBV14	TRBJ2-7
CASSSGPKREQYF	-	TRBV27	TRBJ2-7
CASSLGLAGGNEQFF	TRBD2	TRBV11-2	TRBJ2-1
CASSYGVTQYF	-	TRBV6-5	TRBJ2-3
CASTGFEEKLFF	-	TRBV5-6	TRBJ1-4
CASSLEGNYGYTF	-	TRBV27	TRBJ1-2